These 12 T cell receptor beta chains originate from one sample sequenced in a study of regulatory T cells in long-lasting Graves disease. Indicated time point: persistent/refractory GD, antithyroid drugs over 5 years with positive TRAb. The authors made the TCR library using RNA they extracted from PBMCs. Building the TCR beta libraries relied on iRepertoire HTBI primers, and CDR3 regions underwent Arm-PCR. TCRdb fed the multiplex PCR reads into MiXCR, producing one record per CDR3 protein. The table records some 420,000 distinct CDR3 sequences, 20% to 25% of them present only once. This sample comprised peripheral blood mononuclear cells (PBMCs), obtained when the disease was refractory, from a patient treated with antithyroid drugs. The source of these receptors is a female donor with Graves disease.

This clonotype was detected a few times. V is TRBV29-1 and J is TRBJ1-1; D unclear. The CDR3 is 13 residues long. V lost 4 bases and J 2 bases, leaving 11 bases between the germline ends. From germline, CDR1 is SQVTM and CDR2 ANQGSEA. The CDR3 DNA sequence: TGCAGCGTTGGGGCAGACAAAAACACTGAAGCTTTCTTT. As protein: CSVGADKNTEAFF.

This clonotype was seen ten or more times. J is TRBJ1-2 and V is TRBV15; D is undetermined. There are 14 residues in the CDR3. In germline, CDR1 is LNHNV, CDR2 YYDKDF (reference sequence). With 0 bases removed from V and 9 bases from J, the gap between germline ends came to 14 bases. The DNA of the CDR3 is TGTGCCACCAGCAGAGATTTAAGTGCCCTACGCTACACCTTC. Its protein product is CATSRDLSALRYTF.

This clonotype showed up many times. The J gene is TRBJ2-5, the V gene TRBV18, with no clear D. The CDR3 runs to 13 residues. Germline CDR1 is KGHSH and CDR2 is LQKENI. With 3 bases removed from V and 5 bases from J, the gap between germline ends came to 10 bases. As DNA, the CDR3 is TGTGCCAGCTCACCTCCCACGTCGGAGACCCAGTACTTC. It is translated as CASSPPTSETQYF.

The CDR3 reads CASSKDRDYGYTF. The CDR3 DNA reads as TGTGCCAGCAGTAAGGACCGGGACTATGGCTACACCTTC. The chain joins TRBV7-2 to TRBJ1-2, with D hard to call. The CDR3 loop spans 13 amino acids. Germline values: CDR1 SGHTA, CDR2 FQGNSA. V lost 6 bases and J lost 3, with 11 bases in between.

This clonotype was counted only a few times. The chain employs TRBV27 and TRBJ2-7; 9 bases agree with TRBD1. The CDR3 covers 12 residues. V lost 3 bases, J lost 8 bases, and 2 bases stayed unmatched. Germline CDR1 is MNHEY and CDR2 is SMNVEV (reference sequence). CDR3 protein: CASSLGQGQQYF. The DNA for the CDR3 is TGTGCCAGCAGTTTGGGACAGGGACAGCAGTACTTC.

This clonotype was observed many times. This chain links TRBV7-2 with TRBJ2-7; tentatively, D is TRBD1 or TRBD2 (5 bases each). The CDR3 contains 12 residues. Between the trimmed V and J ends, which lost 6 bases and 6 bases, there was a span of 12 bases. Germline V gene lookup returns CDR1 SGHTA and CDR2 FQGNSA. This chain's CDR3 is CASSGTLGEQYF. CDR3 DNA sequence: TGTGCCAGCAGTGGGACCCTTGGCGAGCAGTACTTC.

The V and J genes are TRBV20-1 and TRBJ1-1; D not resolved. Germline V gene data show CDR1 as DFQATT and CDR2 as SNEGSKA (reference sequence). The CDR3 covers 12 residues. Trimming shortened V by 3 bases and J by 5 bases, and 10 bases separated the two germline ends. The CDR3 bases are TGCAGTGCTAGTAGCGGATTTACTGAAGCTTTCTTT. Its translation is CSASSGFTEAFF.

This clonotype occurred a few times. V gene TRBV30 combines with J gene TRBJ1-1; D unclear. CDR1 is GTSNPN, CDR2 SVGIG, per germline (reference sequence). The length of the CDR3 is 13 residues. The V end lost 7 bases, the J end lost 1 base, and 13 bases lay between the germline ends. The CDR3 DNA is TGTGCCTCTTCTCCCTTTTCGAACACTGAAGCTTTCTTT. Its translation is CASSPFSNTEAFF.

Details on this clonotype: This sequence may be a read error, since a much larger clone differs from it by one base. The J gene is TRBJ1-2, the V gene TRBV29-1; D gene uncertain. The V and J ends lost 7 bases and 2 bases respectively, with 14 bases between them. This CDR3 comprises 13 residues. Germline values: CDR1 SQVTM, CDR2 ANQGSEA. This CDR3 reads CSAQKSENYGYTF. CDR3 nucleotides: TGCAGCGCACAGAAGTCGGAAAACTATGGCTACACCTTC. The whole variable domain, filled in from reference TRBV29-1 and TRBJ1-2, reads SAVISQKPSRDICQRGTSLTIQCQVDSQVTMMFWYRQQPGQSLTLIATANQGSEATYESGFVIDKFPISRPNLTFSTLTVSNMSPEDSSIYLCSAQKSENYGYTFGSGTRLTVV.

This clonotype was recorded many times. The chain uses TRBV6-1 and TRBJ1-2; weak D call: TRBD1 (6 bases). V gave up 6 bases and J gave up 1 base, with 9 bases separating them. The CDR3 covers 13 residues. From germline, CDR1 is MNHNS and CDR2 SASEGT. CDR3 DNA: TGTGCCAGCAGAGGGGGGATTAACTATGGCTACACCTTC. Translated, it gives CASRGGINYGYTF.

CDR3 sequence (DNA): TGCAGTGTGGGGGAGTATAGCAATCAGCCCCAGCATTTT. This gives the protein CSVGEYSNQPQHF. The chain is built from TRBV20-1 and TRBJ1-5; weak D call: TRBD1 (5 bases). The CDR3 totals 13 residues. The ends were cut back, 7 bases at V and 0 bases at J, with 10 bases in the middle. The V gene's germline CDR1 is DFQATT and CDR2 SNEGSKA (reference sequence).

Details on this clonotype: A read error may be the cause here, since a much bigger clone is one base away. V is TRBV28 and J is TRBJ2-7; D is ambiguous. Germline CDR1 and CDR2: MDHEN and SYDVKM. The CDR3 has 16 amino acids. The germline V and J ends were trimmed by 5 bases and 7 bases, with 24 bases remaining between them. DNA of the CDR3: TGTGCCAGCAGTGACCGGGCAGGCCTACGTTTGACGGAGCAGTACTTC. It yields the protein CASSDRAGLRLTEQYF.